This entry features one T cell receptor (beta chain) sequence. The antigen is not known. This sample was included in a study of Ad26.COV2.S vaccination and SARS-CoV-2 variants. Turning to the study itself: Participants got Ad26.COV2.S intramuscularly, once or twice 56 days apart.

The CDR3 is 14 residues long. The V segment lost 2 bases and the J segment 4 bases; nucleotides outside the gene matches: 3. Germline loops: CDR1 MNHNS, CDR2 SASEGT. Broader study findings: After vaccination, reports described spike-specific CD8+ and CD4+ T cell responses as showing substantial breadth. Spike-specific TCR breadth was greater after Ad26.COV2.S than placebo.

Treatment reported: roughly 18 received Ad26.COV2.S at low or high dose, single or two shots; roughly five received placebo; per-sample allocation not given. Material that was analyzed had been drawn on day 63 after the first vaccine or placebo injection. Adults aged 18-55 years in Boston included the donor. TCRdb's copy holds only in-frame clones and misses some; the assay was immunoSEQ multiplex PCR. The sample lists about 330,000 clones, around 90% occurring once. This TCR was sampled from a person between 18 and 65 years old who received the Ad26.COV2.S COVID-19 vaccine or a placebo. Sequencing used peripheral blood, obtained in a trial of Ad26.COV2.S vaccine versus placebo. The V gene is TRBV6-1, the J gene TRBJ1-2; 8 bases line up with TRBD1. CDR3 amino acids: CASSESGQAYGYTF. The CDR3 nucleotides are TGTGCCAGCAGTGAATCGGGACAGGCCTATGGCTACACCTTC.